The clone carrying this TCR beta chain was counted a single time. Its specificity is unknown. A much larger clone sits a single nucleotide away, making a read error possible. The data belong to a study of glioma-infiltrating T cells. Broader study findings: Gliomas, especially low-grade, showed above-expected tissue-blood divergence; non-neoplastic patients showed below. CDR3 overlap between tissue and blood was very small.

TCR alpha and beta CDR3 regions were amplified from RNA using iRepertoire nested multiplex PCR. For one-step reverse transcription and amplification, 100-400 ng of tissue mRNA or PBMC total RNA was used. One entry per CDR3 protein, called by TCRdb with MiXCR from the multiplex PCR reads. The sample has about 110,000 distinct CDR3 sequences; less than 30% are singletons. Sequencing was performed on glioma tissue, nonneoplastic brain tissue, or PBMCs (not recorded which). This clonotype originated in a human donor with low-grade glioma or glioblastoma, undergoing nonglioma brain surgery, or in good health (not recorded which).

The CDR3 region has the DNA TGTGCCGGCAGCTTTGGTAGCTCCTACAATGAGCAGTTCTTC. Encoded protein: CAGSFGSSYNEQFF. This chain uses TRBV7-2 with TRBJ2-1; D is uncertain. This CDR3 is 14 amino acids long. Germline V gene lookup returns CDR1 SGHTA and CDR2 FQGNSA.